Presented here are 6 T cell receptor beta chains from one specimen sequenced in a study of cytomegalovirus exposure and HLA in healthy donors. The PCR contained 60 Vbeta and 13 Jbeta primers. Assay: immunoSEQ multiplex PCR; the TCRdb copy retains only in-frame clones and omits some. This specimen shows tens of thousands of clones; the ten leading clones hold roughly 3.8%. Sequencing was done on a sample of PBMCs. These receptors were collected from a female donor in good health and CMV-seropositive.

The chain joins TRBV7-9 to TRBJ2-7, with 12 bases that match TRBD1. This CDR3 has 14 residues. The J segment lost 6 bases and the V segment lost 5 bases, leaving 5 bases of the junction unmatched. In germline, CDR1 is SEHNR, CDR2 FQNEAQ (reference sequence). The CDR3 coding sequence is TGTGCCAGCAGCCCAGGGACAGGGGGCGCCGAGCAGTACTTC. It specifies CASSPGTGGAEQYF.

This chain links TRBV29-1 with TRBJ1-5; 9 positions match TRBD1. V was pared by 4 bases and J by 2 bases, with 6 bases of the junction left unmatched. CDR1 is SQVTM and CDR2 is ANQGSEA in the germline V gene. The CDR3 totals 15 residues. The CDR3 sequence is CSVVTGGSGNQPQHF. In nucleotides, the CDR3 is TGCAGCGTTGTAACAGGGGGCAGCGGCAATCAGCCCCAGCATTTT.

V is TRBV29-1 and J is TRBJ2-2, with D possibly TRBD1 on 8 matching bases. Germline V gene lookup returns CDR1 SQVTM and CDR2 ANQGSEA. The CDR3 consists of 15 residues. V lost 7 bases, J lost 4 bases, and 19 bases lay in between. CDR3 sequence reads: CSAYYRGGSTGELFF. The CDR3 DNA follows: TGCAGCGCCTATTACAGGGGGGGTAGCACCGGGGAGCTGTTTTTT.

The rearrangement uses TRBV20-1 and TRBJ2-1; D uncertain. The CDR3 contains 11 residues. Looked up from germline, CDR1 is DFQATT and CDR2 is SNEGSKA (reference sequence). Trimming removed 6 bases from V and 7 bases from J, with 10 bases in between. The CDR3 spells CSARPWNEQFF. The CDR3 coding sequence is TGCAGTGCGCGCCCTTGGAATGAGCAGTTCTTC.

This chain joins TRBV9 and TRBJ1-2, with 7 positions matching TRBD1. J lost 2 bases, V lost 0 bases, and 1 base had no gene match. Germline values: CDR1 SGDLS, CDR2 YYNGEE. There are 14 residues in the CDR3. The CDR3 DNA is TGTGCCAGCAGCGTAGAGGGACAGAACTATGGCTACACCTTC. Translated: CASSVEGQNYGYTF.

The rearrangement joins TRBV6-5 to TRBJ1-1, with a weak D call TRBD1 (6 bases). The CDR3 extends over 15 amino acids. Trimming pared 0 bases from V and 1 base from J, leaving 9 bases between. Germline CDR1 is MNHEY and CDR2 is SVGAGI. The DNA of the CDR3 is TGTGCCAGCAGTTACTCGTTACAGGGGAACACTGAAGCTTTCTTT. Amino acids: CASSYSLQGNTEAFF.